Given below is one T cell receptor beta chain in context. Measured with immunoSEQ multiplex PCR; TCRdb has only the in-frame clones, and not every one. Among about 32,000 clones listed, 88% were seen once. The V gene lost 5 bases and the J gene lost 7 bases, with 11 bases spanning the gap. This CDR3 is 11 amino acids long. Germline values: CDR1 DFQATT, CDR2 SNEGSKA (reference sequence). This sample is drawn from a study of stem cell transplantation in POMP-related autoinflammatory disease. The receptor's source is a human donor with POMP-related autoinflammation and immune dysregulation (PRAID). The sample was CD4+ T cells from PBMCs, taken before stem cell transplantation. The chain recombines TRBV20-1 with TRBJ1-2; tentatively, D is TRBD1 (5 bases). The CDR3 region is CSASGFPGYTF. CDR3 bases: TGCAGTGCTTCAGGGTTTCCTGGCTACACCTTC.